This paragraph covers one T cell receptor beta chain sequence. How the authors handled the data: Amplification from reference gene primers served as the basis for estimated nucleated cell counts. The repertoire was sequenced with immunoSEQ multiplex PCR; TCRdb's copy has only in-frame clones and lacks some. V and J calls plus clone size are reproduced from that table; the DNA served to infer D and trimming. The sample lists about 380,000 clones, approximately 81% seen once, with 3.5% to 4% in the top ten. CDR1 and CDR2 from the germline V gene are SGDLS and YYNGEE. V was clipped by 0 bases and J by 7 bases; unmatched bases: 8. CDR3 size: 16 residues. These data originate in a study of blood T cell repertoires in COVID-19. For the study at large: Acute and convalescent COVID-19 specimens originated in the United States, Italy and Spain. In each case, the material was cDNA or gDNA derived from T cells, B-cell-depleted T cells, or PBMCs.

This sequence joins TRBV9 and TRBJ2-2; 8 bases fit TRBD2. The receptor's source is a woman between 18 and 29 years old with acute or convalescent COVID-19. Material for sequencing was peripheral blood. The CDR3 nucleotides are TGTGCCAGCAGCGTAGCTCCGGGGGGGCGTGACGGGGAGCTGTTTTTT. It translates to CASSVAPGGRDGELFF.